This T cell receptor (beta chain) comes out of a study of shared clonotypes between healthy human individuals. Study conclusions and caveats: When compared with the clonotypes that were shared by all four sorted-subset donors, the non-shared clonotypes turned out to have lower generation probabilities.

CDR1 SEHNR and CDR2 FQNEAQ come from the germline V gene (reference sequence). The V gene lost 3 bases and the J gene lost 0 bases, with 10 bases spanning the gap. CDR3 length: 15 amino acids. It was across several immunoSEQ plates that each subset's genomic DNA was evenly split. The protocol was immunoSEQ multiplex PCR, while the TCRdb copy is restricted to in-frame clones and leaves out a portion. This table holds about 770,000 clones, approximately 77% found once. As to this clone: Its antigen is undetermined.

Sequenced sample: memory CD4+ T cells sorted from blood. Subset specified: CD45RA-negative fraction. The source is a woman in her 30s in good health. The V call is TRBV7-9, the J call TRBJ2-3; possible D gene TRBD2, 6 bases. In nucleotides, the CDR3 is TGTGCCAGCAGCTTTCCCAGCGGGAGCACAGATACGCAGTATTTT. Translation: CASSFPSGSTDTQYF.